This T cell receptor (beta chain) came from a study of blood T cells in healthy people across ages. Using a J-beta primer mix together with a sample-barcoded 5' primer, a second PCR was run for roughly 7 to 12 cycles. Each cDNA molecule received a tag from a template-switch adaptor that had 12 random nucleotides. Using its own MiXCR run on the 5' RACE reads, TCRdb lists one record per CDR3 protein. Found here are around 670,000 distinct CDR3 sequences, approximately 30% of them singletons; the top ten hold about a sixth. Germline V gives CDR1 MDHEN, CDR2 SYDVKM. The CDR3 contains 15 residues. V shed 7 bases and J shed 0 bases, with 13 bases lying between them. Donors were healthy Caucasian individuals from Russia aged roughly 6 to 100.

The specimen sequenced was blood. The receptor comes from a woman of 80 years or more in good health. The chain recombines TRBV28 with TRBJ1-5; no clear D gene. The CDR3, as DNA: TGTGCCAGCAACCAAGAGGTGTATAGCAATCAGCCCCAGCATTTT. This translates into CASNQEVYSNQPQHF. The whole variable domain, remainder taken from reference TRBV28 and TRBJ1-5, is DVKVTQSSRYLVKRTGEKVFLECVQDMDHENMFWYRQDPGLGLRLIYFSYDVKMKEKGDIPEGYSVSREKKERFSLILESASTNQTSMYLCASNQEVYSNQPQHFGDGTRLSIL.